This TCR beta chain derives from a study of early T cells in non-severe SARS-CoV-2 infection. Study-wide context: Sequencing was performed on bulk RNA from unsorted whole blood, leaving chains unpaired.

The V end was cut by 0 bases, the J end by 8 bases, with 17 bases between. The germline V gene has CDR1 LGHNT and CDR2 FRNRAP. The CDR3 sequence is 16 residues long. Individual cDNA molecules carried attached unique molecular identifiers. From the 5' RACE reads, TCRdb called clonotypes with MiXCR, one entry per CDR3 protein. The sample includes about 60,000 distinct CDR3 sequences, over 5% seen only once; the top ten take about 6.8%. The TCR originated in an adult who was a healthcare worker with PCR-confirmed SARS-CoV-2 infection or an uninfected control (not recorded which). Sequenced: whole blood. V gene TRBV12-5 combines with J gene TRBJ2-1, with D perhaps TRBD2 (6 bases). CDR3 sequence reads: CASGLVRSGVRDEQFF. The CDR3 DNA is TGTGCTAGTGGTTTGGTACGTTCGGGGGTGCGGGATGAGCAGTTCTTC.